These 17 T cell receptor beta chains were sequenced from one sample in a study of PD-1 blockade in classical Hodgkin lymphoma. Libraries were prepared by immunoSEQ multiplex PCR; TCRdb keeps only in-frame clonotypes and omits some of them. This sample carries 40,000 to 55,000 clones, around 80% of them seen once, and the ten largest clones take under 20%. Noted time point: cycle 4 day 1 (C4D1), after less than seven weeks of nivolumab. Every patient was affected by relapse after autologous stem cell transplantation, while exposure to brentuximab vedotin was not uniform. Sequencing used peripheral blood mononuclear cells (PBMCs), obtained before the fourth cycle of nivolumab. These TCRs come from a human donor with classical Hodgkin lymphoma.

The chain couples TRBV21-1 to TRBJ2-1; the table's TRBD2 call for D was not verified on the DNA. TRBV21-1 is assigned pseudogene status. This CDR3 has 17 residues. CDR3 sequence: CASRARWTSGEGHEQFF. The CDR3 region has the DNA TGTGCCAGCAGGGCAAGGTGGACTAGCGGGGAGGGACATGAGCAGTTCTTC.

This clone occurred a few times. The rearrangement links TRBV7-3 to TRBJ2-2, with TRBD2 as a possible D gene (5 bases). Germline-derived CDR1 and CDR2 are SGHTA and FQGTGA. The CDR3 is made up of 15 amino acids. The V and J ends lost 5 bases and 4 bases respectively, with 14 bases between them. The CDR3 loop reads CASSRDSIPTGELFF. In DNA, the CDR3 is TGTGCCAGCAGCCGGGATTCGATACCCACCGGGGAGCTGTTTTTT.

The rearrangement uses TRBV30 and TRBJ2-1; D remains unclear. V gave up 4 bases and J gave up 4 bases, with 14 bases separating them. The germline CDR1 and CDR2 sequences are GTSNPN and SVGIG (reference sequence). This CDR3 spans 14 amino acids. CDR3: CAWKSETFYNEQFF. The CDR3 DNA is TGTGCCTGGAAGTCAGAGACCTTTTACAATGAGCAGTTCTTC.

The sample holds a few counts of this clone. V is TRBV6-6 and J is TRBJ1-6; 7 bases agree with TRBD1. The CDR3 extends over 16 amino acids. Germline CDR1 is MNHNY and CDR2 is SVGAGI (reference sequence). The V and J ends lost 3 bases and 7 bases, in that order; junction bases with no gene match: 9. The CDR3 is CASSYPTGKGNSPLHF. The CDR3 bases are TGTGCCAGCAGTTATCCGACAGGGAAGGGGAATTCACCCCTCCACTTT.

The chain combines TRBV5-6 with TRBJ2-5, with D possibly being TRBD1 or TRBD2 (6 bases each). Per germline, CDR1 SGHDT and CDR2 YYEEEE. The CDR3 extends over 13 amino acids. V lost 5 bases, J lost 5 bases, and 13 bases lay in between. The CDR3 region is CASSSEGGETQYF. For the CDR3, the DNA is TGTGCCAGCAGTTCGGAGGGGGGCGAGACCCAGTACTTC.

The gene calls are TRBV4-3 and TRBJ2-6; possible D gene TRBD1, 6 bases. Germline V gene lookup returns CDR1 LGHNA and CDR2 YSLEER. V was cut by 3 bases and J by 4 bases, with 25 bases left in between. The CDR3 totals 20 residues. CDR3 loop: CASSHPSTGLTPQGANVLTF. In DNA form, the CDR3 reads TGCGCCAGCAGCCACCCCTCGACAGGCCTCACCCCACAGGGGGCCAACGTCCTGACTTTC.

This sequence joins TRBV6-5 and TRBJ1-1; D is undetermined. This CDR3 is 14 amino acids long. The V end was cut by 3 bases, the J end by 11 bases, with 19 bases between. The germline V gene has CDR1 MNHEY and CDR2 SVGAGI. This CDR3 is CASSYSWDPRYAFF. The CDR3 DNA is TGTGCCAGCAGTTATTCATGGGATCCTAGGTACGCTTTCTTT.

The rearrangement links TRBV29-1 to TRBJ2-7; D gene unclear. Germline V CDR1 and CDR2: SQVTM, ANQGSEA. V lost 4 bases and J 8 bases, leaving 18 bases between the germline ends. The CDR3 covers 13 residues. The DNA of the CDR3 is TGCAGCGTTGTGCTGGGCCTGAATACGCAGCAGTACTTC. As protein: CSVVLGLNTQQYF.

By share of the sample, this clone is medium-sized. This chain uses TRBV11-2 with TRBJ2-3; 10 bases align to TRBD2. V dropped 4 bases and J dropped 5; count of bases not matched to a gene: 9. Germline values: CDR1 SGHAT, CDR2 FQNNGV. CDR3 size: 16 residues. In nucleotides, the CDR3 is TGTGCCAGCAGCTCTCAGACGCTAGCGGGAGTAGATACGCAGTATTTT. Translating gives CASSSQTLAGVDTQYF.

This chain joins TRBV7-9 and TRBJ2-1, with 11 bases lining up with TRBD2. Germline loops: CDR1 SEHNR, CDR2 FQNEAQ (reference sequence). This CDR3 has 17 amino acids. V lost 2 bases and J lost 6; bases outside the gene matches: 9. CDR3 region: CASSLLGLAVSGNEQFF. CDR3 nucleotide sequence: TGTGCCAGCAGCTTATTGGGACTAGCGGTCTCTGGCAATGAGCAGTTCTTC.

In DNA form, the CDR3 reads TGTGCCAGCAGCTCCCTACAGGGAACAGGTGGCTACACCTTC. It encodes CASSSLQGTGGYTF. This rearrangement joins TRBV6-1 to TRBJ1-2; a possible D gene is TRBD1 (6 bases). This CDR3 is built from 14 residues. Germline V gene sequence: CDR1 MNHNS, CDR2 SASEGT. Trimming left V 6 bases short and J 7 bases short, with 18 bases between.

The chain links TRBV11-2 to TRBJ2-6; unclear D gene. Trimming took 3 bases from V and 2 from J, leaving 5 bases between them. The germline CDR1 and CDR2 sequences are SGHAT and FQNNGV. The CDR3 is made up of 14 amino acids. This CDR3 reads CASSFTPGANVLTF. The DNA of the CDR3 is TGTGCCAGCAGCTTCACCCCTGGGGCCAACGTCCTGACTTTC.

The chain couples TRBV4-1 to TRBJ2-5; TRBD2 matches 13 bases. Trimming cost V 1 base and J 5 bases; bases outside gene matches: 13. The CDR3 is 19 amino acids. Germline V gene lookup returns CDR1 MGHRA and CDR2 YSYEKL. The CDR3 loop is CASSQGTSGSFRLAETQYF. The CDR3 bases are TGCGCCAGCAGCCAAGGGACTAGCGGGAGTTTTCGTCTAGCGGAGACCCAGTACTTC.

The V call is TRBV7-2, the J call TRBJ2-1; 10 bases agree with TRBD2. J gave up 6 bases and V 3 bases, and 5 bases lay outside the gene matches. The CDR3 is made up of 15 amino acids. Germline V gene sequence: CDR1 SGHTA, CDR2 FQGNSA. The CDR3 loop reads CASSLLAGEPNEQFF. As DNA, the CDR3 is TGTGCCAGCAGCTTGCTAGCGGGGGAGCCCAATGAGCAGTTCTTC.

CDR3 region: CASNGLAGGTGELFF. CDR3 in DNA: TGTGCCAGCAACGGACTAGCGGGAGGAACCGGGGAGCTGTTTTTT. V and J are TRBV2 and TRBJ2-2; 14 nucleotides match TRBD2. Unmatched junction bases numbered 3, after V lost 7 bases and J lost 5 bases. The CDR3 is 15 residues long. Per the germline V gene, CDR1 is SNHLY and CDR2 is FYNNEI.

V is TRBV20-1 and J is TRBJ2-1; no reliable D call. V gave up 5 bases and J gave up 7 bases, with 9 bases separating them. The CDR3 length is 11 residues. CDR1 is DFQATT and CDR2 is SNEGSKA in the germline V gene (reference sequence). The CDR3 protein is CSAVTLNEQFF. The CDR3 DNA sequence: TGCAGTGCTGTAACATTAAATGAGCAGTTCTTC.

J is TRBJ1-6 and V is TRBV7-3; 9 bases line up with TRBD1. The CDR3 has 14 residues. V shed 4 bases, J shed 7 bases, and the junction held 2 bases outside the gene matches. The germline V gene has CDR1 SGHTA and CDR2 FQGTGA. CDR3 DNA: TGTGCCAGCAGCTCGACAGGGGGGAATTCACCCCTCCACTTT. Translating it yields CASSSTGGNSPLHF.